This TCR beta chain was recorded in a study of T cells in Graves' hyperthyroidism and ophthalmopathy (dated by TCRdb to about 2019). Notes on the research overall: Peripheral blood was sampled at the time of initial diagnosis, prior to any treatment. To identify distinguishing TCR V-J signatures, a discovery cohort of around 98 patients was used, comprising some 45 with Graves' ophthalmopathy and about 59 with stable Graves' hyperthyroidism. The 100 discovery patients were randomly split 7:3 into training and test sets. According to the paper, TCR Vbeta CDR3 sequencing was carried out on about 140 peripheral blood samples, which came from fewer than 50 ophthalmopathy, some 73 hyperthyroidism and some 17 progressor patients. An independent validation cohort of around 19 hyperthyroidism patients and about 16 patients who later progressed to ophthalmopathy tested prospective prediction of ophthalmopathy. Once sampling was done, hyperthyroidism patients were given methimazole at a starting dose of 30 mg daily, whereas ophthalmopathy patients were given high-dose intravenous methylprednisolone. The study also compared thyroid tissue and blood T-cell repertoires from more than five Graves' hyperthyroidism patients. Broader findings and caveats from the paper: Sample size was not statistically predetermined, and investigators were not blinded to group allocation. A model built on a 13 V-J signature distinguished ophthalmopathy from stable hyperthyroidism, reaching roughly 88% sensitivity and approximately 83% specificity in cross-validation and 80%/75% in testing. In validation, the model predicted progression to ophthalmopathy with around 71% sensitivity and roughly 72% specificity, a median of 6.5 months before onset. Blood samples also contained most of the expanded thyroid clonotypes (frequency above 0.001), which suggests that blood repertoires may reflect thyroid immune responses.

Ophthalmopathy patients had moderately to severely active disease, with a Clinical Activity Score of 3 or more, a NOSPECS grade of 4 or more, and a disease duration of less than 3 months. Patients with uncontrolled infections, other autoimmune diseases, pregnancy or lactation were excluded. Diagnoses relied on clinical symptoms, serum thyroxine and TRAb, thyroid ultrasound and orbital computed tomography. Ficoll-Paque density gradient centrifugation was used to isolate PBMCs from about 9.4 ml of fresh peripheral blood. Total RNA was extracted using Trizol reagent, and RNA quality was assessed on an Agilent 2100 Bioanalyzer. This clonotype was seen at least ten times. Which antigen it targets is not known. Base-call qualities are not available, and no considerably larger clone is one nucleotide away. TCR beta CDR3 regions were amplified from RNA transcripts. The first round of RT-PCR for the TCR CDR3 was performed with the HTBI primer set and the Qiagen OneStep RT-PCR kit. Libraries were constructed in a second round of multiplex PCR, after which size selection and purification were carried out. Libraries were sequenced paired-end with 100 bp reads on an Illumina HiSeq2000. For the original study's pipeline: SOAPnuke was used to process the raw data, removing reads that contained adapters or uncalled bases, had a mean Phred below 15, or lacked an exact match to the constant primer or identifier. High-quality paired reads were merged with COPE v1.2.5, and unique nucleotide sequences were defined as clonotypes. Clonotypes were aligned to IMGT TRBV, TRBD and TRBJ reference segments using MiTCR v1.1. The analysis was restricted to V-J combinations with a frequency above 0.0001, which together covered roughly 99% of the repertoires. A TCS score was defined as the ratio of F50 (clonal expansion) to E x V (chaos), with BLOSUM62-based TCRdist applied between CDR3 peptides within each V-J. Welch's t-statistics and random forest reduced roughly 530 V-J features to 13, which were used in a naive Bayes classifier (R e1071). Clones were called with MiXCR by TCRdb after fastp trimmed the public reads at Q25, and only in-frame beta chains were retained. Rows are unified per CDR3 protein, each entry keeping the most common DNA and genes. The V and J calls follow TCRdb's processing rather than the paper's. This sample lists 530,000 or so distinct CDR3 sequences; 17% were detected once. The top ten hold 17% of the sample.

V lost 1 base and J lost 5 bases; the stretch between them is 10 bases long. From cysteine to phenylalanine, the CDR3 is 14 amino acids long. The sequence is cut down to CDR3 DNA, 42 bases in frame from base 1. CDR1 is given as SGHAT and CDR2 as FQNNGV, both from the germline V gene. The sequenced material came from blood. The origin of this receptor is a young woman with Graves' ophthalmopathy. Recombination connected TRBV11-2 to TRBJ2-3, with the D assignment possibly TRBD1 or TRBD2, given 6 matching bases for each. The CDR3 protein is CASSLVGGKDTQYF. In nucleotides, the sequence is TGTGCCAGCAGCTTAGTCGGGGGCAAAGATACGCAGTATTTT.